A single sample is the source of the 10 T cell receptor beta chains below, sequenced in a study of T cell responses to AZD1222 COVID-19 vaccine. Assay: immunoSEQ multiplex PCR; the TCRdb copy retains only in-frame clones and omits some. The sample carries 120,000 or so clones, 88% recorded once. The material sequenced was peripheral blood, taken on day 0 of AZD1222 vaccination. These receptors were collected from an adult in good health.

The V gene is TRBV19, the J gene TRBJ1-4; TRBD1 is a possible D gene (5 bases). The CDR3 spans 13 residues. Germline values: CDR1 LNHDA, CDR2 SQIVND (reference sequence). V lost 1 base to trimming and J lost 13 bases, with 13 bases between them. DNA of the CDR3: TGTGCCAGTAGTATAGTCCTACAGGAACGACTGTTTTTT. Its protein is CASSIVLQERLFF.

The V call is TRBV27, the J call TRBJ2-7; possible D gene TRBD1, 6 bases. The CDR3 is 16 residues long. With 6 bases removed from V and 0 bases from J, the gap between germline ends came to 18 bases. Germline-derived CDR1 and CDR2 are MNHEY and SMNVEV (reference sequence). The chain's CDR3 is CASSYLQGHYSYEQYF. The CDR3 DNA follows: TGTGCCAGCAGCTACCTACAGGGACACTACTCCTACGAGCAGTACTTC.

The rearrangement joins TRBV18 to TRBJ1-2; D is uncertain. This CDR3 spans 13 amino acids. Germline CDR1 KGHSH, CDR2 LQKENI. V lost 7 bases to trimming and J lost 4 bases, with 13 bases between them. The CDR3 DNA reads as TGTGCCAGCTTGGGCAGTTCTTCCTATGGCTACACCTTC. Its protein is CASLGSSSYGYTF.

This rearrangement joins TRBV19 to TRBJ1-4; D call uncertain. CDR3 size: 15 residues. Trimming pared 5 bases from V and 4 bases from J, leaving 14 bases between. The V gene's germline CDR1 is LNHDA and CDR2 SQIVND (reference sequence). The CDR3 DNA follows: TGTGCCAGTAGTCCTAGGACGGGTGGTAATGAAAAACTGTTTTTT. As protein: CASSPRTGGNEKLFF.

Only a few counts were recorded for this clone. The rearrangement links TRBV27 to TRBJ2-3; 12 bases are a match to TRBD2. Germline values: CDR1 MNHEY, CDR2 SMNVEV (reference sequence). There are 18 residues in the CDR3. Trimming took 1 base from V and 4 from J; bases not matched to a gene: 9. The DNA of the CDR3 is TGTGCCAGCAGTTTATTGGGACTAGCGGGCGGCCGCCCAGATACGCAGTATTTT. Residues: CASSLLGLAGGRPDTQYF.

The chain uses TRBV25-1 and TRBJ2-5; D call uncertain. The germline V gene has CDR1 MGHDK and CDR2 SYGVNS. The length of the CDR3 is 15 residues. V was cut by 3 bases and J by 1 base, with 12 bases left in between. The chain's CDR3 is CASSDFTLAQETQYF. CDR3 DNA: TGTGCCAGCAGTGATTTTACCCTGGCCCAAGAGACCCAGTACTTC. The complete variable domain, with remaining parts taken from reference TRBV25-1 and TRBJ2-5, reads EADIYQTPRYLVIGTGKKITLECSQTMGHDKMYWYQQDPGMELHLIHYSYGVNSTEKGDLSSESTVSRIRTEHFPLTLESARPSHTSQYLCASSDFTLAQETQYFGPGTRLLVL.

J is TRBJ2-7 and V is TRBV7-3, with 7 bases lining up with TRBD2. This CDR3 comprises 16 residues. Germline V gives CDR1 SGHTA, CDR2 FQGTGA. Unmatched junction bases numbered 10, after V lost 0 bases and J lost 5 bases. DNA for the CDR3: TGTGCCAGCAGCTTAACAACCGGGGGGACCCTCCACGAGCAGTACTTC. Residues: CASSLTTGGTLHEQYF.

The rearrangement links TRBV6-5 to TRBJ1-5, with unresolved D. Per the germline V gene, CDR1 is MNHEY and CDR2 is SVGAGI. The CDR3 is 13 residues long. V was trimmed by 5 bases and J by 3 bases, leaving 8 bases between them. Here the CDR3 reads CASSTMFNQPQHF. The CDR3, as DNA: TGTGCCAGCAGTACCATGTTCAATCAGCCCCAGCATTTT.

V and J are TRBV3-1 (or the pseudogene TRBV3-2) and TRBJ1-5; D call uncertain. There are 13 residues in the CDR3. The germline CDR1 and CDR2 sequences are LGHDT and YNNKEL (reference sequence). The V gene lost 4 bases and the J gene lost 0 bases, with 4 bases spanning the gap. In DNA form, the CDR3 reads TGTGCCAGCAGCCGTGGTAGCAATCAGCCCCAGCATTTT. It translates to CASSRGSNQPQHF.

The J gene is TRBJ2-1, the V gene TRBV5-1, with 10 bases matching TRBD2. This CDR3 has 15 amino acids. V shed 6 bases and J 5 bases; nucleotides not matched to a gene: 8. Germline-derived CDR1 and CDR2 are SGHRS and YFSETQ. Here the CDR3 DNA reads TGCGCCAGCAATAGCGGGAGGTTAGTCCACAATGAGCAGTTCTTC. Protein product: CASNSGRLVHNEQFF.